This record covers a single TCR beta chain. The antigen is undetermined. Germline-derived CDR1 and CDR2 are SGHDN and FVKESK. The CDR3 is 15 residues long. V was shortened by 2 bases and J by 4 bases, with 12 bases between the two germline ends. This sample was taken from a study of shared clonotypes between healthy human individuals. The study, taken as a whole, reports: Compared with clonotypes that all four donors shared, non-shared clonotypes had lower generation probabilities. The authors expected sequencing depth to affect clonotype sharing among donors.

Naive CD8 cells were CD45RO-negative, positively selected for CCR7, excluding terminally differentiated effector memory CD45RA+ cells. All participating donors were Caucasian adults from Nashville, Tennessee. The repertoire was sequenced with immunoSEQ multiplex PCR; TCRdb's copy has only in-frame clones and lacks some. The table lists over 2,000,000 clones, 90% to 95% of them singletons. The sequence was obtained from a young man in good health. Some clones in this sample may be carry-over from other donors' samples. The sample comprised naive CD8+ T cells from PBMCs. The chain recombines TRBV14 with TRBJ2-1; unclear D gene. CDR3 in DNA: TGTGCCAGCAGCCAAAAAGGGTCCTATTACAATGAGCAGTTCTTC. The encoded protein is CASSQKGSYYNEQFF. Together with reference TRBV14 and TRBJ2-1, the CDR3 gives the full variable domain: EAGVTQFPSHSVIEKGQTVTLRCDPISGHDNLYWYRRVMGKEIKFLLHFVKESKQDESGMPNNRFLAERTGGTYSTLKVQPAELEDSGVYFCASSQKGSYYNEQFFGPGTRLTVL.